This T cell receptor beta chain was retrieved from a study of chemoradiotherapy in HPV16-positive cancers. Study-wide points: Functional assays defining HPV-specific T cells used only a couple of HPV16-positive patients. Candidate HPV-specific clones and E7-related TCR motifs grew in tumor during treatment. HPV-responsive T-cell expansion during chemoradiotherapy was linked to improved recurrence-free survival in HPV16-positive patients.

For this clone: Antigen: not known.

Over chemoradiotherapy, repertoires were sampled more than once. Sequencing was performed with immunoSEQ multiplex PCR; in TCRdb, only in-frame clones are kept and a portion is missing. The sample includes roughly 10,000 clones, about three quarters of them seen just once. CDR1 and CDR2 from the germline V gene are SNHLY and FYNNEI. The CDR3 runs to 13 residues. Germline trimming cut 6 bases from V and 5 bases from J; bases unmatched to any gene: 6. Material: tumor tissue, obtained from a patient who underwent chemoradiotherapy. The chain carries TRBV2 and TRBJ2-5; 7 bases are shared with TRBD2. The TCR originated in a human donor with HPV-associated anogenital cancer. The CDR3 loop reads CASRAGPGETQYF. In nucleotides, the CDR3 is TGTGCCAGCAGAGCGGGGCCTGGGGAGACCCAGTACTTC. The full variable domain, with the rest looked up from reference TRBV2 and TRBJ2-5, is EPEVTQTPSHQVTQMGQEVILRCVPISNHLYFYWYRQILGQKVEFLVSFYNNEISEKSEIFDDQFSVERPDGSNFTLKIRSTKLEDSAMYFCASRAGPGETQYFGPGTRLLVL.